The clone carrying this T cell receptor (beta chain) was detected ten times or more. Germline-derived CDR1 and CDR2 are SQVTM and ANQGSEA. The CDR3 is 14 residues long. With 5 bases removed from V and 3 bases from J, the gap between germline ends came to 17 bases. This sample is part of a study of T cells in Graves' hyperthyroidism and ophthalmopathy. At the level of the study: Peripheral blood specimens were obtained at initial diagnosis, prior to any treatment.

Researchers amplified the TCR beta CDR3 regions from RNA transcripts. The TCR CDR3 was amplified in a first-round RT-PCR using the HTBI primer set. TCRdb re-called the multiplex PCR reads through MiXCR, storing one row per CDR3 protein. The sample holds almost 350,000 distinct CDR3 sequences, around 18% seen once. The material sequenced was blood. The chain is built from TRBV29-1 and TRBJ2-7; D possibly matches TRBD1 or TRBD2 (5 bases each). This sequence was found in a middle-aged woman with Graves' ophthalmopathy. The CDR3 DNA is TGCAGCGTTACAACCGGGACGCAAGGCTACGAGCAGTACTTC. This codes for CSVTTGTQGYEQYF.